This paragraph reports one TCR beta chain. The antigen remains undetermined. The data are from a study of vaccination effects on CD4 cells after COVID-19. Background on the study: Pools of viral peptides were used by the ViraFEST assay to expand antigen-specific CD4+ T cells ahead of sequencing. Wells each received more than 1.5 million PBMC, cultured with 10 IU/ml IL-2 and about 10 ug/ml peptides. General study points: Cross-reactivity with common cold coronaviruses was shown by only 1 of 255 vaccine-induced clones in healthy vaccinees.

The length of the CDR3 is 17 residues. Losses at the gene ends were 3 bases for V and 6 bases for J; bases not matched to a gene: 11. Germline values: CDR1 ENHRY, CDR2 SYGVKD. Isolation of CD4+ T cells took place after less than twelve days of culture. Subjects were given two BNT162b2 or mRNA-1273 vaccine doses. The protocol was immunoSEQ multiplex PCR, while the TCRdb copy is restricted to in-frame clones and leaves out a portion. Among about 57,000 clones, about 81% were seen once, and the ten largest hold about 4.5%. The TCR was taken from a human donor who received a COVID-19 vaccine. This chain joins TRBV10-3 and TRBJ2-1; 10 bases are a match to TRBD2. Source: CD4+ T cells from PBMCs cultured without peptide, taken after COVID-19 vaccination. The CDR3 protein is CAISEGFRLAGVNEQFF. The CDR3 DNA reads TGTGCCATCAGTGAAGGATTTAGGCTAGCGGGGGTCAATGAGCAGTTCTTC.